A selection of T cell receptor beta chains follows, all from one sample in a study of blood T cell repertoires in COVID-19. Produced via immunoSEQ multiplex PCR; TCRdb's table is partial and in-frame only. The table has about 46,000 clones, more than 70% seen once; the top ten hold roughly 6.2%. The sample consisted of peripheral blood. Receptors originate from a woman at least 80 years old with acute or convalescent COVID-19. The CDR3 runs from the conserved cysteine through the conserved F or W. Fields, in order: D gene, clone size, V gene, J gene, CDR3 protein, CDR3 DNA. The D gene is left open where the match is weak. Clone size is given for some rows only: seen once, a few or many times, or a class if the clone is expanded.

D gene: TRBD2
clone size: NA
V gene: TRBV3-1/TRBV3-2
J gene: TRBJ2-1
CDR3 protein: CASSLSSSGGRMGEQFF
CDR3 DNA: TGTGCCAGCAGCCTAAGTTCTAGCGGGGGAAGGATGGGTGAGCAGTTCTTC

D gene: TRBD2
clone size: few
V gene: TRBV7-3
J gene: TRBJ2-3
CDR3 protein: CASSSQGGVTDTQYF
CDR3 DNA: TGTGCCAGCAGCTCTCAGGGAGGGGTCACAGATACGCAGTATTTT

D gene: TRBD1
clone size: NA
V gene: TRBV7-9
J gene: TRBJ2-2
CDR3 protein: CASRPGTANTGELFF
CDR3 DNA: TGTGCCAGCAGACCCGGGACAGCGAACACCGGGGAGCTGTTTTTT

D gene: TRBD1
clone size: medium-sized
V gene: TRBV5-5
J gene: TRBJ1-6
CDR3 protein: CASSRVGTEVSYNSPLHF
CDR3 DNA: TGTGCCAGCAGCCGGGTCGGGACAGAAGTATCCTATAATTCACCCCTCCACTTT

D gene: NA
clone size: NA
V gene: TRBV9
J gene: TRBJ2-3
CDR3 protein: CASSVGSRTDTQYF
CDR3 DNA: TGTGCCAGCAGCGTAGGTAGCCGCACAGATACGCAGTATTTT

D gene: TRBD2
clone size: few
V gene: TRBV6-6
J gene: TRBJ2-2
CDR3 protein: CASSYSGGGNTGELFF
CDR3 DNA: TGTGCCAGCAGTTACTCTGGGGGGGGGAACACCGGGGAGCTGTTTTTT

D gene: TRBD1
clone size: NA
V gene: TRBV5-8
J gene: TRBJ1-2
CDR3 protein: CAGGRTGGDHYGYTF
CDR3 DNA: TGTGCCGGAGGGCGGACAGGGGGCGATCACTATGGCTACACCTTC

D gene: NA
clone size: NA
V gene: TRBV27
J gene: TRBJ1-2
CDR3 protein: CASSPSGVQGGYTF
CDR3 DNA: TGTGCCAGCAGCCCATCAGGGGTCCAGGGCGGCTACACCTTC

D gene: TRBD2
clone size: NA
V gene: TRBV5-1
J gene: TRBJ2-3
CDR3 protein: CASSLGTSGGADTQYF
CDR3 DNA: TGCGCCAGCAGCTTGGGGACTAGCGGGGGGGCGGATACGCAGTATTTT

D gene: TRBD2
clone size: NA
V gene: TRBV6-2/TRBV6-3
J gene: TRBJ2-6
CDR3 protein: CASSYSGGSGANVLTF
CDR3 DNA: TGTGCCAGCAGTTACTCCGGGGGGTCTGGGGCCAACGTCCTGACTTTC

D gene: TRBD2
clone size: once
V gene: TRBV6-5
J gene: TRBJ2-2
CDR3 protein: CASRVTSLNTGELFF
CDR3 DNA: TGTGCCAGCAGGGTGACTAGCCTTAACACCGGGGAGCTGTTTTTT

D gene: TRBD1
clone size: NA
V gene: TRBV6-1
J gene: TRBJ1-1
CDR3 protein: CASSAAKDRLNTEAFF
CDR3 DNA: TGTGCCAGCAGTGCGGCGAAGGACAGGCTGAACACTGAAGCTTTCTTT

D gene: NA
clone size: NA
V gene: TRBV11-2
J gene: TRBJ1-2
CDR3 protein: CASSLDGANEDGYTF
CDR3 DNA: TGTGCCAGCAGCTTAGATGGCGCAAATGAGGATGGCTACACCTTC

D gene: TRBD1
clone size: NA
V gene: TRBV2
J gene: TRBJ1-5
CDR3 protein: CASNPGQGDNQPQHF
CDR3 DNA: TGTGCCAGCAATCCGGGACAGGGGGACAATCAGCCCCAGCATTTT

D gene: TRBD1
clone size: once
V gene: TRBV12-3/TRBV12-4
J gene: TRBJ1-4
CDR3 protein: CASSTRQGEKLFF
CDR3 DNA: TGTGCCAGCAGCACCCGACAGGGAGAAAAACTGTTTTTT

D gene: TRBD1
clone size: NA
V gene: TRBV25-1
J gene: TRBJ1-1
CDR3 protein: CASSEYARGANTEAFF
CDR3 DNA: TGTGCCAGCAGTGAATATGCCAGGGGGGCGAACACTGAAGCTTTCTTT

D gene: TRBD2
clone size: NA
V gene: TRBV4-1
J gene: TRBJ2-2
CDR3 protein: CASSQDRGTSVLIMGTGELFF
CDR3 DNA: TGCGCCAGCAGCCAAGATCGAGGGACTAGCGTATTAATTATGGGCACCGGGGAGCTGTTTTTT

D gene: NA
clone size: NA
V gene: TRBV9
J gene: TRBJ2-3
CDR3 protein: CASSVVWGGMNTQYF
CDR3 DNA: TGTGCCAGCAGCGTAGTGTGGGGGGGCATGAATACGCAGTATTTT

D gene: TRBD1
clone size: NA
V gene: TRBV6-5
J gene: TRBJ1-2
CDR3 protein: CASSRDRGNYGYTF
CDR3 DNA: TGTGCCAGCAGCCGGGACAGGGGTAACTATGGCTACACCTTC

D gene: NA
clone size: NA
V gene: TRBV2
J gene: TRBJ2-2
CDR3 protein: CASSEQGPGSTGELFF
CDR3 DNA: TGTGCCAGCAGTGAACAGGGGCCCGGAAGCACCGGGGAGCTGTTTTTT

D gene: NA
clone size: NA
V gene: TRBV27
J gene: TRBJ2-5
CDR3 protein: CASSLNTRASKTQYF
CDR3 DNA: TGTGCCAGCAGTTTAAATACAAGGGCTAGCAAGACCCAGTACTTC

D gene: NA
clone size: NA
V gene: TRBV2
J gene: TRBJ2-7
CDR3 protein: CASTVQGGGYRVEQYF
CDR3 DNA: TGTGCCAGCACGGTCCAGGGAGGGGGGTATAGAGTCGAGCAGTACTTC

D gene: TRBD1
clone size: NA
V gene: TRBV6-6
J gene: TRBJ1-5
CDR3 protein: CASSLGTGGLNQPQHF
CDR3 DNA: TGTGCCAGCAGCCTCGGGACAGGGGGGCTCAATCAGCCCCAGCATTTT

D gene: NA
clone size: NA
V gene: TRBV3-1/TRBV3-2
J gene: TRBJ2-7
CDR3 protein: CASSVSRDSYEQYF
CDR3 DNA: TGTGCCAGCAGCGTTTCCCGGGACTCCTACGAGCAGTACTTC

D gene: TRBD1
clone size: NA
V gene: TRBV27
J gene: TRBJ1-2
CDR3 protein: CASSSDRVNGGYTF
CDR3 DNA: TGTGCCAGCAGTTCAGACAGGGTTAACGGTGGCTACACCTTC

D gene: NA
clone size: few
V gene: TRBV6-1
J gene: TRBJ1-1
CDR3 protein: CASSDVQGNTEAFF
CDR3 DNA: TGTGCCAGCAGTGACGTTCAGGGGAACACTGAAGCTTTCTTT

D gene: NA
clone size: NA
V gene: TRBV27
J gene: TRBJ1-2
CDR3 protein: CASKTSDGYTF
CDR3 DNA: TGTGCCAGCAAGACATCCGATGGCTACACCTTC

D gene: NA
clone size: once
V gene: TRBV5-4
J gene: TRBJ2-7
CDR3 protein: CASSLGGGGLPPTKGQYF
CDR3 DNA: TGTGCCAGCAGCTTGGGGGGAGGGGGGCTCCCCCCTACGAAGGGGCAGTACTTC

D gene: NA
clone size: NA
V gene: TRBV20-1
J gene: TRBJ1-2
CDR3 protein: CSATEGGMSPYGYTF
CDR3 DNA: TGCAGTGCTACTGAGGGGGGTATGAGTCCTTATGGCTACACCTTC

D gene: NA
clone size: NA
V gene: TRBV2
J gene: TRBJ1-3
CDR3 protein: CASRPRQVSGNTIYF
CDR3 DNA: TGTGCCAGCAGACCGAGACAGGTCTCTGGAAACACCATATATTTT

D gene: TRBD2
clone size: NA
V gene: TRBV11-2
J gene: TRBJ2-5
CDR3 protein: CASSFSSQRGYQETQYF
CDR3 DNA: TGTGCCAGCAGCTTTTCGTCCCAGCGGGGCTACCAAGAGACCCAGTACTTC

D gene: NA
clone size: NA
V gene: TRBV6-5
J gene: TRBJ2-7
CDR3 protein: CASAQAYEQYF
CDR3 DNA: TGTGCCAGCGCTCAGGCCTACGAGCAGTACTTC

D gene: NA
clone size: NA
V gene: TRBV5-1
J gene: TRBJ1-4
CDR3 protein: CASSPTVLQNEKLFF
CDR3 DNA: TGCGCCAGCAGCCCCACAGTTTTACAGAATGAAAAACTGTTTTTT

D gene: TRBD1
clone size: NA
V gene: TRBV11-3
J gene: TRBJ2-1
CDR3 protein: CASSLGQSYNEQFF
CDR3 DNA: TGTGCCAGCAGCTTGGGACAGAGCTACAATGAGCAGTTCTTC

D gene: NA
clone size: NA
V gene: TRBV2
J gene: TRBJ1-1
CDR3 protein: CASTWGGNTEAFF
CDR3 DNA: TGTGCCAGCACCTGGGGGGGGAACACTGAAGCTTTCTTT

D gene: TRBD1
clone size: NA
V gene: TRBV19
J gene: TRBJ2-3
CDR3 protein: CASSRQGPDTQYF
CDR3 DNA: TGTGCCAGTAGTAGACAGGGACCAGATACGCAGTATTTT

D gene: TRBD1
clone size: few
V gene: TRBV6-6
J gene: TRBJ2-3
CDR3 protein: CASSNQDRRTDTQYF
CDR3 DNA: TGTGCCAGCAGCAATCAGGACAGGCGCACAGATACGCAGTATTTT

D gene: NA
clone size: NA
V gene: TRBV25-1
J gene: TRBJ2-1
CDR3 protein: CASSEQINEQFF
CDR3 DNA: TGTGCCAGCAGTGAACAGATCAATGAGCAGTTCTTC

D gene: NA
clone size: NA
V gene: TRBV13
J gene: TRBJ1-2
CDR3 protein: CASSLPGNYGYTF
CDR3 DNA: TGTGCCAGCAGCTTACCCGGGAACTATGGCTACACCTTC

D gene: NA
clone size: NA
V gene: TRBV5-1
J gene: TRBJ1-1
CDR3 protein: CASREGPGLNTEAFF
CDR3 DNA: TGCGCCAGCAGGGAGGGCCCCGGATTGAACACTGAAGCTTTCTTT

D gene: TRBD2
clone size: once
V gene: TRBV11-2
J gene: TRBJ2-5
CDR3 protein: CASSLDGVGTSLQETQYF
CDR3 DNA: TGTGCCAGCAGCTTAGATGGGGTTGGGACTAGCCTTCAAGAGACCCAGTACTTC

D gene: NA
clone size: NA
V gene: TRBV11-2
J gene: TRBJ1-5
CDR3 protein: CASSPGLINQPQHF
CDR3 DNA: TGTGCCAGCAGCCCGGGATTGATTAATCAGCCCCAGCATTTT

D gene: TRBD1
clone size: NA
V gene: TRBV12-5
J gene: TRBJ1-3
CDR3 protein: CASLKPQGTSGNTIYF
CDR3 DNA: TGTGCTAGTTTGAAGCCACAGGGGACGTCTGGAAACACCATATATTTT